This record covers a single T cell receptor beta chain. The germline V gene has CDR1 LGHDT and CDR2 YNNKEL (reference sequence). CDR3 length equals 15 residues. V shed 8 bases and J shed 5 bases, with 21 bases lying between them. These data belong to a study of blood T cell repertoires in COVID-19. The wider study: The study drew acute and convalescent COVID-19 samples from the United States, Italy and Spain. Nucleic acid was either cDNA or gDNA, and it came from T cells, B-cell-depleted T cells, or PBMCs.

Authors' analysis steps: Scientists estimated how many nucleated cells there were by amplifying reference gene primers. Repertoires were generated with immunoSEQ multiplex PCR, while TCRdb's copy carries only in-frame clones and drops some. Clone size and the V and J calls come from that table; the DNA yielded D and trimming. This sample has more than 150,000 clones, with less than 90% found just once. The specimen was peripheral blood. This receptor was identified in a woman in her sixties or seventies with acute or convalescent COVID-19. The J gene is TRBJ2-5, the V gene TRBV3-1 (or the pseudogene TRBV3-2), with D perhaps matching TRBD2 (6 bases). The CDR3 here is CASATRRGSGETQYF. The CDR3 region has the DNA TGTGCCAGCGCTACCAGACGGGGGTCCGGCGAGACCCAGTACTTC.